A single sample is the source of the 15 T cell receptor beta chains below, sequenced in a study of T cell repertoires in cytomegalovirus infection. In TCRdb, the reads were re-called with MiXCR into one record per CDR3 protein. The sample includes about 680,000 distinct CDR3 sequences, approximately 24% of them seen just once. Sequenced material: CD8+ T cells from PBMCs. These receptors were taken from a human donor in good health (CMV status not recorded). Some clones in this sample may be carry-over from other donors' samples.

The chain combines TRBV2 with TRBJ1-4; 7 bases fit TRBD1. Germline V gene lookup returns CDR1 SNHLY and CDR2 FYNNEI. This CDR3 comprises 15 residues. The ends lost 4 bases at V and 3 bases at J; junction bases unmatched: 5. As DNA, the CDR3 is TGTGCCAGCAGTGCGGGACAGTTGGCTAATGAAAAACTGTTTTTT. It translates to CASSAGQLANEKLFF.

About this clonotype itself: A much larger clone sits a single nucleotide away, making a read error possible. The V call is TRBV7-2, the J call TRBJ1-2; 8 nucleotides match TRBD1. V was pared by 7 bases and J by 4 bases, with 5 bases of the junction left unmatched. Germline V gene data show CDR1 as SGHTA and CDR2 as FQGNSA. The CDR3 is 13 residues long. CDR3 residues: CASNRTGTYGYTF. The DNA for the CDR3 is TGTGCCAGCAACAGGACAGGGACCTATGGCTACACCTTC.

This clonotype was found a few times. The gene calls are TRBV27 and TRBJ1-6, with 8 bases identical to TRBD1. From germline, CDR1 is MNHEY and CDR2 SMNVEV (reference sequence). The CDR3 spans 15 residues. The V segment lost 5 bases and the J segment 6 bases; nucleotides outside the gene matches: 6. The CDR3 coding sequence is TGTGCCAGCAGTGCCTCAGGGGGCGTTAATTCACCCCTCCACTTT. Its protein product is CASSASGGVNSPLHF.

The CDR3, as DNA: TGTGCCAGCAGCTACGACCCCTATGAGCAGTTCTTC. Translating it yields CASSYDPYEQFF. V gene TRBV7-9 combines with J gene TRBJ2-1, with D unclear. The CDR3 length is 12 residues. Germline assignment: CDR1 SEHNR and CDR2 FQNEAQ (reference sequence). The V and J ends lost 4 bases and 8 bases respectively, with 9 bases between them.

This clonotype was counted a few times. V usage is TRBV7-8 and J usage is TRBJ1-2; 12 positions agree with TRBD1. This CDR3 contains 17 residues. Losses at the gene ends were 5 bases for V and 6 bases for J; bases not matched to a gene: 13. In germline, CDR1 is SGHVS, CDR2 FQNEAQ. The CDR3 nucleotides read TGTGCCAGCAGCCCTATCCGGGACAGGGGGCCCCTCGATGGCTACACCTTC. Translation gives CASSPIRDRGPLDGYTF.

In this sample, this clonotype turned up many times. V usage is TRBV7-9 and J usage is TRBJ1-2; D gene uncertain. Trimming cost V 3 bases and J 5 bases, with 25 bases left between them. This CDR3 contains 18 residues. Germline V gives CDR1 SEHNR, CDR2 FQNEAQ (reference sequence). CDR3 protein: CASSFSAPRAGIGYGYTF. For the CDR3, the DNA is TGTGCCAGCAGCTTCTCAGCCCCGAGGGCGGGGATCGGATATGGCTACACCTTC.

This clonotype was seen a few times. The rearrangement links TRBV6-5 to TRBJ2-5; TRBD2 matches 8 bases. The CDR3 extends over 16 amino acids. From germline, CDR1 is MNHEY and CDR2 SVGAGI. Trimming at V came to 2 bases and at J to 2 bases, leaving 7 bases not matched to a gene. The CDR3 is CASSYASGGVQETQYF. CDR3 nucleotides: TGTGCCAGCAGTTACGCCAGCGGGGGAGTACAAGAGACCCAGTACTTC.

The gene calls are TRBV6-6 and TRBJ1-1; D unclear. Trimming stripped 1 base from V and 1 base from J, with 10 bases between. Germline lookup yields CDR1 MNHNY and CDR2 SVGAGI (reference sequence). This CDR3 comprises 15 residues. CDR3 in amino acids: CASSYFRTANTEAFF. As DNA, the CDR3 is TGTGCCAGCAGTTACTTCCGGACGGCGAACACTGAAGCTTTCTTT.

This chain joins TRBV5-8 and TRBJ2-5, with TRBD1 identical over 7 bases. In germline, CDR1 is SGHTS, CDR2 YDEGEE. The length of the CDR3 is 13 residues. V lost 3 bases, J lost 5 bases, and 4 bases stayed unmatched. The CDR3 DNA reads as TGTGCCAGCAGCTCCAGGGGGTACGAGACCCAGTACTTC. As protein: CASSSRGYETQYF. The whole variable domain, filled in from reference TRBV5-8 and TRBJ2-5, reads EAGVTQSPTHLIKTRGQQATLRCSPISGHTSVYWYQQALGLGLQFLLWYDEGEERNRGNFPPRFSGRQFPNYSSELNVNALELEDSALYLCASSSRGYETQYFGPGTRLLVL.

This clonotype was picked up many times. The chain carries TRBV25-1 and TRBJ1-1; D is perhaps TRBD1 (6 bases). CDR3 length equals 12 residues. V gave up 7 bases and J gave up 10 bases, with 16 bases separating them. In germline, CDR1 is MGHDK, CDR2 SYGVNS. The CDR3 is CASTTGSAAAFF. CDR3 nucleotides: TGTGCCAGCACTACAGGGAGTGCCGCAGCTTTCTTT.

This chain uses TRBV7-9 with TRBJ2-1, with 7 bases aligning to TRBD2. CDR1 is SEHNR, CDR2 FQNEAQ, per germline (reference sequence). This CDR3 spans 17 amino acids. Losses at the gene ends were 5 bases for V and 6 bases for J; bases not matched to a gene: 16. CDR3 sequence reads: CASSATGDYTHPNEQFF. CDR3 nucleotide sequence: TGTGCCAGCAGCGCCACGGGGGACTACACACATCCCAATGAGCAGTTCTTC.

A note on this clonotype: At one end the junction does not follow the germline gene, possibly because of a read error. The genes are TRBV14 and TRBJ1-2; 7 bases match TRBD1. Looked up from germline, CDR1 is SGHDN and CDR2 is FVKESK. This CDR3 spans 15 amino acids. The CDR3 loop is CVSSYGTAGGYGYTF. CDR3 DNA sequence: TGTGTCAGCAGTTACGGGACAGCAGGCGGGTATGGCTACACCTTC. Drawing the rest from reference TRBV14 and TRBJ1-2, the complete variable domain is EAGVTQFPSHSVIEKGQTVTLRCDPISGHDNLYWYRRVMGKEIKFLLHFVKESKQDESGMPNNRFLAERTGGTYSTLKVQPAELEDSGVYFCVSSYGTAGGYGYTFGSGTRLTVV.

There are a few counts of this clonotype. The chain joins TRBV6-2 or TRBV6-3 to TRBJ2-4, with D perhaps TRBD1 or TRBD2 (5 bases each). The CDR3 extends over 16 amino acids. V shed 6 bases and J shed 4 bases, with 19 bases lying between them. Per the germline V gene, CDR1 is MNHEY and CDR2 is SVGEGT. The CDR3 reads CASSNPGRTKKNIQYF. The CDR3 coding sequence is TGTGCCAGCAGCAACCCGGGGCGGACAAAGAAAAACATTCAGTACTTC.

This clonotype was observed many times. The J gene is TRBJ2-1, the V gene TRBV7-6; TRBD2 aligns across 9 bases. The V gene's germline CDR1 is SGHVS and CDR2 FNYEAQ. Unmatched junction bases numbered 11, after V lost 6 bases and J lost 2 bases. The CDR3 is 17 residues long. The CDR3 here is CASSLSGLAGPYNEQFF. In nucleotides, the CDR3 is TGTGCCAGCAGTCTTTCCGGGCTAGCGGGACCCTACAATGAGCAGTTCTTC.

Comments on this clonotype: A much larger clonotype is one base distant, so this may be a read error. The gene calls are TRBV6-6 and TRBJ1-2; no reliable D call. The CDR3 consists of 17 residues. CDR1 is MNHNY, CDR2 SVGAGI, per germline (reference sequence). CDR3 protein: CASSSSTAEEINCGYTF. Written as DNA, the CDR3 is TGTGCCAGCAGTTCGTCGACGGCCGAGGAAATTAACTGTGGCTACACCTTC.